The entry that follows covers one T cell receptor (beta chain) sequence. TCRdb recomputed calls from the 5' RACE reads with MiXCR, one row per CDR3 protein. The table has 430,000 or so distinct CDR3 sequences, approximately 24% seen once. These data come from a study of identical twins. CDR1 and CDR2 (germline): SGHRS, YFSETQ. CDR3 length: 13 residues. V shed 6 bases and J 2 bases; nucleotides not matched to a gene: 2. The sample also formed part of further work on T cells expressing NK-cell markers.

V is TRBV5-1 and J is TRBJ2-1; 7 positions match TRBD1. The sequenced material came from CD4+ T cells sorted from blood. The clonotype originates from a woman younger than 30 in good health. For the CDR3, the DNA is TGCGCCAGCAAAACAGGGGCCTACAATGAGCAGTTCTTC. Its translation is CASKTGAYNEQFF. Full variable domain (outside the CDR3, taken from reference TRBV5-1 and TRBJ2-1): KAGVTQTPRYLIKTRGQQVTLSCSPISGHRSVSWYQQTPGQGLQFLFEYFSETQRNKGNFPGRFSGRQFSNSRSEMNVSTLELGDSALYLCASKTGAYNEQFFGPGTRLTVL.